Below, 9 T cell receptor beta chains from the same sample are listed, as sequenced in a study of cytomegalovirus exposure and HLA in healthy donors. Assay: immunoSEQ multiplex PCR; the TCRdb copy retains only in-frame clones and omits some. The repertoire has under 250,000 clones, 81% of them found once; the top ten carry about 1.2%. The sample comprised PBMCs. The receptors come from a woman aged 30 to 39 in good health and CMV-seronegative.

The chain has TRBV6-1 and TRBJ1-6, with 8 bases that match TRBD1. The trim removed 4 bases at V and 9 bases at J, leaving 17 bases unmatched. Germline V lookup: CDR1 MNHNS, CDR2 SASEGT. The CDR3 contains 18 residues. Written as DNA, the CDR3 is TGTGCCAGCAGTGCGGGAGGACAGGGAGGGACGTTGAGTTCACCCCTCCACTTT. Translation gives CASSAGGQGGTLSSPLHF.

The chain has TRBV11-2 and TRBJ2-3; TRBD1 matches 8 bases. CDR3 length equals 18 residues. V trimming: 0 bases; J trimming: 4 bases; junction bases outside the gene matches: 12. The germline CDR1 and CDR2 sequences are SGHAT and FQNNGV. The CDR3 protein is CASSLDLRDRRIADTQYF. DNA of the CDR3: TGTGCCAGCAGCTTAGATCTCCGGGACAGGAGGATTGCAGATACGCAGTATTTT.

The V and J genes are TRBV5-5 and TRBJ2-6; D call uncertain. The CDR3 consists of 16 residues. Trimming stripped 0 bases from V and 0 bases from J, with 7 bases between. Germline assignment: CDR1 SGHKS and CDR2 YYEKEE (reference sequence). CDR3 DNA: TGTGCCAGCAGCTTGGAAGGAGACTCTGGGGCCAACGTCCTGACTTTC. Translation: CASSLEGDSGANVLTF.

This sequence joins TRBV19 and TRBJ2-3; possibly TRBD1 for D (6 bases). Germline assignment: CDR1 LNHDA and CDR2 SQIVND (reference sequence). CDR3 size: 15 residues. Trimming shortened V by 3 bases and J by 2 bases, and 12 bases separated the two germline ends. In nucleotides, the CDR3 is TGTGCCAGTAGTATGGTGGGGGCCCTCACAGATACGCAGTATTTT. Amino acid sequence: CASSMVGALTDTQYF.

The rearrangement links TRBV5-1 to TRBJ1-3, with 10 bases lining up with TRBD1. The CDR3 loop spans 17 amino acids. Trimming took 5 bases from V and 1 from J; bases not matched to a gene: 9. Germline V gene lookup returns CDR1 SGHRS and CDR2 YFSETQ. The CDR3 loop is CASSYSTGGKSGNTIYF. The CDR3 nucleotides read TGCGCCAGCAGTTATTCGACAGGGGGCAAGTCTGGAAACACCATATATTTT.

This chain uses TRBV30 with TRBJ1-5; 7 bases line up with TRBD1. The germline gives CDR1 GTSNPN, CDR2 SVGIG (reference sequence). The CDR3 covers 15 residues. V shed 0 bases, J shed 4 bases, and the junction held 6 bases outside the gene matches. CDR3 coding DNA: TGTGCCTGGAGTGTTACAGGGGCGGGTAATCAGCCCCAGCATTTT. Translation gives CAWSVTGAGNQPQHF.

The chain recombines TRBV5-1 with TRBJ2-5; 7 bases match TRBD2. V was pared by 0 bases and J by 2 bases, with 7 bases of the junction left unmatched. Germline V lookup: CDR1 SGHRS, CDR2 YFSETQ. This CDR3 has 16 residues. CDR3 nucleotides: TGCGCCAGCAGCTTGGGGGACTACTCGTGGCAAGAGACCCAGTACTTC. It codes for CASSLGDYSWQETQYF.

The chain carries TRBV4-2 and TRBJ2-1; D uncertain. Germline-derived CDR1 and CDR2 are LGHNA and YNFKEQ. The V gene lost 0 bases and the J gene lost 9 bases, with 9 bases spanning the gap. This CDR3 region has 13 residues. The CDR3 region has the DNA TGTGCCAGCAGCCAAGAGGATAGGAGTGAGCAGTTCTTC. It specifies CASSQEDRSEQFF.

V usage is TRBV30 and J usage is TRBJ1-3; 9 bases line up with TRBD1. V gave up 3 bases and J gave up 0 bases; unmatched junction bases: 21. The CDR3 is made up of 21 amino acids. The germline V gene encodes CDR1 GTSNPN and CDR2 SVGIG (reference sequence). CDR3 residues: CAWRYLPGQGRFDHSGNTIYF. The CDR3 nucleotides read TGTGCCTGGAGATACCTACCGGGACAGGGTAGGTTCGACCACTCTGGAAACACCATATATTTT.